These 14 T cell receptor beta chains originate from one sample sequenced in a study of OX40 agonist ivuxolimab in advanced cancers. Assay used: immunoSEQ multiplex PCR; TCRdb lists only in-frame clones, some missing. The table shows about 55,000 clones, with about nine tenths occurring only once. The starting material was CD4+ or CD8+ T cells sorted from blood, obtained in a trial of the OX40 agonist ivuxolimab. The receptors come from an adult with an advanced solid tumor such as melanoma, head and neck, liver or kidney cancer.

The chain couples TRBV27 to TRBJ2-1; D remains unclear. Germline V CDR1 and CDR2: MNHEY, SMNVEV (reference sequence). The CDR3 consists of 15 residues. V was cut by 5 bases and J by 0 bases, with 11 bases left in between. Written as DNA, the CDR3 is TGTGCCAGCAGTGGCGACATGAGCTCCTACAATGAGCAGTTCTTC. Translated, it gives CASSGDMSSYNEQFF.

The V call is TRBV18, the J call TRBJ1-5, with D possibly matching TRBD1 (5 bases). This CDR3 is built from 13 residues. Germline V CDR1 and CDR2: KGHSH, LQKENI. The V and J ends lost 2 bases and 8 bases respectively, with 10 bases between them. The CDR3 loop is CASSPSAREPQHF. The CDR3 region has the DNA TGTGCCAGCTCACCATCGGCCAGGGAGCCCCAGCATTTT.

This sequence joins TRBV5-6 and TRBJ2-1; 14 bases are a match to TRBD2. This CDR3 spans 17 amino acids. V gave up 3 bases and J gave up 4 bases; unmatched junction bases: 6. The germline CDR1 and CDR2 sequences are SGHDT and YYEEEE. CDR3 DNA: TGTGCCAGCAGCTGGACGGGACTAGCGGGAGAATACAATGAGCAGTTCTTC. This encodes CASSWTGLAGEYNEQFF.

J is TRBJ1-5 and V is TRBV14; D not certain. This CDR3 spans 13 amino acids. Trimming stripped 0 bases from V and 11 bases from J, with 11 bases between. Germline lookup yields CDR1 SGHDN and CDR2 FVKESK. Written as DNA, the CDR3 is TGTGCCAGCAGCCAAGAAATAGCGGGGACCCAGCATTTT. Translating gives CASSQEIAGTQHF. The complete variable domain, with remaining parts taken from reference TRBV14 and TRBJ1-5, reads EAGVTQFPSHSVIEKGQTVTLRCDPISGHDNLYWYRRVMGKEIKFLLHFVKESKQDESGMPNNRFLAERTGGTYSTLKVQPAELEDSGVYFCASSQEIAGTQHFGDGTRLSIL.

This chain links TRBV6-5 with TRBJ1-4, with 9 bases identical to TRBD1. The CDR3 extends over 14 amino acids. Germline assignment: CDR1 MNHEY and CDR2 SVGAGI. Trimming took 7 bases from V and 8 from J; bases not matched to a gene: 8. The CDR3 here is CASTKGQGGEKLFF. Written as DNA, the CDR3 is TGTGCCAGCACCAAGGGACAGGGAGGCGAAAAACTGTTTTTT.

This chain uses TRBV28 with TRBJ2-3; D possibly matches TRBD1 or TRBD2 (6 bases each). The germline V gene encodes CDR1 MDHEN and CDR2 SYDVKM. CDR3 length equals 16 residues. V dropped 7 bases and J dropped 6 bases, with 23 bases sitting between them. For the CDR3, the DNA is TGTGCCAGCACCCCCGGAGGGGCCATAGGGGGGGATACGCAGTATTTT. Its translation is CASTPGGAIGGDTQYF.

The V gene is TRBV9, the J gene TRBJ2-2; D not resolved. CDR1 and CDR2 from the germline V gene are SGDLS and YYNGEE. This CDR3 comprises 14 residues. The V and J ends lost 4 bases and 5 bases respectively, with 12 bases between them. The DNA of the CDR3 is TGTGCCAGCAGCCCCGGAACTGTGACCGGGGAGCTGTTTTTT. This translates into CASSPGTVTGELFF.

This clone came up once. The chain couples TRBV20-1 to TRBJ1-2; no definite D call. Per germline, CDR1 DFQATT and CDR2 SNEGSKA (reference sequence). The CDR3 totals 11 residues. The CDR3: CRAEGVSGYTF. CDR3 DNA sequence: TGCAGGGCAGAAGGAGTGAGTGGCTACACCTTC.

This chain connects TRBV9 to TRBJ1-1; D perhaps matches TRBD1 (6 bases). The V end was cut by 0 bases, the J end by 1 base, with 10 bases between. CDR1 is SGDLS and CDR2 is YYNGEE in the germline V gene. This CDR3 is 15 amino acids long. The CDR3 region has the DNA TGTGCCAGCAGCGTAGGGGGACACAAGAACACTGAAGCTTTCTTT. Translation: CASSVGGHKNTEAFF.

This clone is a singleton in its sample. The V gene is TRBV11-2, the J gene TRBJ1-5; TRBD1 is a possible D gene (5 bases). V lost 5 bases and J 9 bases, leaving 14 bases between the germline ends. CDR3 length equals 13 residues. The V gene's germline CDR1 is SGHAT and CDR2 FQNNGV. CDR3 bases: TGTGCCAGCAGCCCCGCTTTGGGGACGCCCCAGCATTTT. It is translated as CASSPALGTPQHF.

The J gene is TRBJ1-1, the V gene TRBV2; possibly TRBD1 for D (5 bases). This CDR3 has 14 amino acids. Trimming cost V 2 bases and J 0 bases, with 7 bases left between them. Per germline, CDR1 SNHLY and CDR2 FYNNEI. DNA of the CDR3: TGTGCCAGCAGTGAAAGACAGATGAACACTGAAGCTTTCTTT. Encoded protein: CASSERQMNTEAFF.

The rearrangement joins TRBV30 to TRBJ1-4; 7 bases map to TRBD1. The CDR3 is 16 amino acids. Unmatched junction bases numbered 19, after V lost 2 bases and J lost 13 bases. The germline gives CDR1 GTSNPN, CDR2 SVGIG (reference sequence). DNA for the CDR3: TGTGCCTGGAGTTCTACATTCCCGACAGGGAACTACGGACTGTTTTTT. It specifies CAWSSTFPTGNYGLFF.

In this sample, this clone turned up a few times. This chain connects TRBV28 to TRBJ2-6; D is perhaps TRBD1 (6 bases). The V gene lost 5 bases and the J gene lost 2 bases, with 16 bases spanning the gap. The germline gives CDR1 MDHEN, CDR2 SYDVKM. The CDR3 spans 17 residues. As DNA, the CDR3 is TGTGCCAGCAGTAACTCTAAAGGGGGAACTGGGGCCAACGTCCTGACTTTC. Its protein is CASSNSKGGTGANVLTF.

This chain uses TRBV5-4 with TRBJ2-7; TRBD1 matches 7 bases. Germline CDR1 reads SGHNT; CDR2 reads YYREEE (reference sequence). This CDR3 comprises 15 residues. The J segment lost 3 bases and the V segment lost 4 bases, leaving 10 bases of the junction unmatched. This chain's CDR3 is CASSLKGTGDYEQYF. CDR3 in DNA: TGTGCCAGCAGCCTGAAGGGAACAGGGGACTACGAGCAGTACTTC.